What follows are 21 T cell receptor beta chains derived from one specimen sequenced in a study of T cells in Graves' hyperthyroidism and ophthalmopathy. Amplification of TCR beta CDR3 regions was performed using RNA transcripts as template. Carried out on the TCR CDR3, a first-round RT-PCR used the HTBI primer set. TCRdb re-called the multiplex PCR reads through MiXCR, storing one row per CDR3 protein. The sample holds more than 350,000 distinct CDR3 sequences, approximately 15% seen once. The sequenced sample was blood. These receptor sequences come from a woman in her twenties or thirties with Graves' ophthalmopathy.

This clonotype was seen ten or more times. This chain uses TRBV7-9 with TRBJ2-1, with D possibly TRBD2 on 6 matching bases. Germline V gene sequence: CDR1 SEHNR, CDR2 FQNEAQ (reference sequence). CDR3 length: 12 residues. Trimming removed 10 bases from V and 10 bases from J, with 17 bases in between. The CDR3 loop is CATALGGREQFF. CDR3 nucleotide sequence: TGTGCCACCGCCTTAGGAGGGAGGGAGCAGTTCTTC.

This clonotype was observed at least ten times. The chain links TRBV15 to TRBJ1-5; tentatively, D is TRBD1 (6 bases). V lost 1 base and J lost 5, with 18 bases in between. Germline CDR1 and CDR2: LNHNV and YYDKDF (reference sequence). This CDR3 region has 17 residues. DNA for the CDR3: TGTGCCACCAGCAGAGTCCCCCCGGGGGAGGGGGATCAGCCCCAGCATTTT. Its translation: CATSRVPPGEGDQPQHF.

This clonotype appeared many times. The chain carries TRBV20-1 and TRBJ2-1, with a possible D match to TRBD1 (7 bases). CDR1 is DFQATT, CDR2 SNEGSKA, per germline (reference sequence). The CDR3 is 20 residues long. Trimming shortened V by 1 base and J by 7 bases, and 32 bases separated the two germline ends. The CDR3 loop is CSARVPWRPGGQHISNEQFF. CDR3 sequence (DNA): TGCAGTGCTAGAGTCCCTTGGCGCCCAGGGGGGCAGCATATTTCAAATGAGCAGTTCTTC.

The J gene is TRBJ2-1, the V gene TRBV19; 14 nucleotides agree with TRBD2. The V gene end was trimmed by 3 bases and the J gene end by 1 base; junction bases not matched to a gene: 5. Germline lookup yields CDR1 LNHDA and CDR2 SQIVND (reference sequence). This CDR3 spans 18 amino acids. CDR3 sequence reads: CASSISGTSGGSYNEQFF. DNA for the CDR3: TGTGCCAGTAGTATTTCCGGGACTAGCGGGGGTTCCTACAATGAGCAGTTCTTC.

In its sample, this clonotype was seen a few times. V usage is TRBV27 and J usage is TRBJ1-6; TRBD1 agrees at 8 bases. The trim removed 6 bases at V and 2 bases at J, leaving 9 bases unmatched. CDR1 MNHEY and CDR2 SMNVEV come from the germline V gene (reference sequence). The CDR3 has 17 amino acids. CDR3 residues: CASSVRTGPTYNSPLHF. The CDR3 coding sequence is TGTGCCAGCAGCGTACGGACAGGGCCTACCTATAATTCACCCCTCCACTTT.

The table lists this clonotype with many counts. This chain links TRBV27 with TRBJ2-3; 10 bases match TRBD1. The CDR3 extends over 16 amino acids. V trimming: 2 bases; J trimming: 6 bases; junction bases outside the gene matches: 8. CDR1 is MNHEY and CDR2 is SMNVEV in the germline V gene (reference sequence). The CDR3 here is CASSLVWDRGLDTQYF. The CDR3 DNA is TGTGCCAGCAGTTTAGTTTGGGACAGGGGTTTGGATACGCAGTATTTT.

The rearrangement joins TRBV6-4 to TRBJ2-2, with D tentatively TRBD1 (5 bases). Trimming stripped 5 bases from V and 4 bases from J, with 11 bases between. The V gene's germline CDR1 is MRHNA and CDR2 SNTAGT. The CDR3 is made up of 14 amino acids. The DNA for the CDR3 is TGTGCCAGCAGTCAAGGGGCTCTCACCGGGGAGCTGTTTTTT. Protein product: CASSQGALTGELFF.

This clonotype showed up many times. The chain combines TRBV30 with TRBJ2-2; D is ambiguous. Trimming removed 0 bases at V and 1 base at J, with 9 bases between. Germline values: CDR1 GTSNPN, CDR2 SVGIG (reference sequence). This CDR3 spans 15 amino acids. The CDR3 bases are TGTGCCTGGAGTGTTGGGGTTCGGAACACCGGGGAGCTGTTTTTT. This encodes CAWSVGVRNTGELFF.

This clonotype showed up just a few times. The chain joins TRBV7-3 to TRBJ2-2, with 8 bases matching TRBD2. There are 17 residues in the CDR3. V shed 8 bases, J shed 2 bases, and the junction held 13 bases outside the gene matches. Germline CDR1 and CDR2: SGHTA and FQGTGA. The DNA of the CDR3 is TGTGCCAGCGCCCGGGTTGGCGGGGGGACTAACACCGGGGAGCTGTTTTTT. It encodes CASARVGGGTNTGELFF.

This clonotype was recorded at least ten times. The genes are TRBV2 and TRBJ1-2, with 7 bases matching TRBD1. Germline V gene sequence: CDR1 SNHLY, CDR2 FYNNEI. The CDR3 is made up of 13 amino acids. V shed 10 bases, J shed 4 bases, and the junction held 9 bases outside the gene matches. CDR3: CAIRTGARYGYTF. CDR3 in DNA: TGTGCCATCCGAACAGGGGCCCGCTATGGCTACACCTTC. The full variable domain, its missing parts supplied by reference TRBV2 and TRBJ1-2, is EPEVTQTPSHQVTQMGQEVILRCVPISNHLYFYWYRQILGQKVEFLVSFYNNEISEKSEIFDDQFSVERPDGSNFTLKIRSTKLEDSAMYFCAIRTGARYGYTFGSGTRLTVV.

This clonotype has only a few counts. This chain connects TRBV7-2 to TRBJ2-2, with 9 nucleotides matching TRBD2. V dropped 4 bases and J dropped 8; count of bases not matched to a gene: 11. Germline loops: CDR1 SGHTA, CDR2 FQGNSA. The CDR3 loop spans 16 amino acids. This CDR3 is CASSSIAGAQWGELFF. DNA for the CDR3: TGTGCCAGCAGCTCCATAGCGGGGGCACAGTGGGGGGAGCTGTTTTTT.

This clonotype has just one count. In DNA form, the CDR3 reads TGCAGTGCTCCGACAGGAGATACGCAGTATTTT. As protein: CSAPTGDTQYF. J is TRBJ2-3 and V is TRBV20-1; possible D gene TRBD1, 6 bases. CDR1 and CDR2 (germline): DFQATT, SNEGSKA (reference sequence). This CDR3 has 11 residues. Deletions cut 5 bases from V and 5 bases from J, with 8 bases between.

This clonotype has a count of ten or more. The chain carries TRBV20-1 and TRBJ2-3, with 10 bases aligning to TRBD2. Germline values: CDR1 DFQATT, CDR2 SNEGSKA (reference sequence). This CDR3 has 15 amino acids. V lost 1 base to trimming and J lost 1 base; unmatched junction nucleotides: 2. CDR3 nucleotide sequence: TGCAGTGCTAGAGGTGGGACTAGCGGCACAGATACGCAGTATTTT. Protein: CSARGGTSGTDTQYF.

Only a few counts were recorded for this clonotype. The chain joins TRBV7-2 to TRBJ2-1; 10 bases line up with TRBD2. The trim removed 2 bases at V and 7 bases at J, leaving 2 bases unmatched. CDR1 is SGHTA, CDR2 FQGNSA, per germline. The CDR3 covers 14 residues. CDR3 amino acids: CASSLLAGANEQFF. The CDR3 region has the DNA TGTGCCAGCAGCTTACTAGCGGGGGCTAATGAGCAGTTCTTC.

The chain recombines TRBV6-6 with TRBJ2-7; tentative D call: TRBD1 (5 bases). V lost 0 bases to trimming and J lost 3 bases, with 6 bases between them. The V gene's germline CDR1 is MNHNY and CDR2 SVGAGI (reference sequence). This CDR3 region has 13 residues. CDR3 coding DNA: TGTGCCAGCAGTTACTCTCAGGGCTACGAGCAGTACTTC. Translated: CASSYSQGYEQYF.

This clonotype was picked up many times. In DNA, the CDR3 is TGTGCCACCAGTGATTTTGCCTACAATGAGCAGTTCTTC. As protein: CATSDFAYNEQFF. V and J are TRBV24-1 and TRBJ2-1; D is uncertain. CDR3 size: 13 residues. Germline CDR1 KGHDR, CDR2 SFDVKD. V dropped 1 base and J dropped 2 bases, with 2 bases sitting between them.

This clonotype appeared a single time. The chain joins TRBV11-2 to TRBJ2-3, with TRBD2 matching over 16 bases. CDR3 length equals 16 residues. V shed 9 bases, J shed 4 bases, and the junction held 7 bases outside the gene matches. Germline loops: CDR1 SGHAT, CDR2 FQNNGV. CDR3 sequence reads: CASTLGLAGGPDTQYF. In nucleotides, the CDR3 is TGTGCCAGTACCCTGGGACTAGCGGGGGGGCCAGATACGCAGTATTTT.

This clonotype was recorded at least ten times. The V call is TRBV20-1, the J call TRBJ1-5, with D unresolved. V lost 4 bases and J 2 bases, leaving 12 bases between the germline ends. The CDR3 consists of 14 residues. Germline CDR1 is DFQATT and CDR2 is SNEGSKA (reference sequence). CDR3 sequence reads: CSAIGPAGNQPQHF. CDR3 coding DNA: TGCAGTGCTATAGGACCGGCAGGCAATCAGCCCCAGCATTTT.

The genes are TRBV19 and TRBJ2-7; perhaps TRBD1 as D (6 bases). Germline V gene data show CDR1 as LNHDA and CDR2 as SQIVND (reference sequence). With 7 bases removed from V and 5 bases from J, the gap between germline ends came to 15 bases. This CDR3 contains 13 residues. CDR3 sequence reads: CASTPRNRDEQYF. The DNA of the CDR3 is TGTGCCAGTACTCCCCGGAACAGGGACGAGCAGTACTTC. The full variable domain, in which reference TRBV19 and TRBJ2-7 provide the parts outside the CDR3, is DGGITQSPKYLFRKEGQNVTLSCEQNLNHDAMYWYRQDPGQGLRLIYYSQIVNDFQKGDIAEGYSVSREKKESFPLTVTSAQKNPTAFYLCASTPRNRDEQYFGPGTRLTVT.

The table lists this clonotype with many counts. The chain carries TRBV7-3 and TRBJ2-5; possible D gene TRBD1, 7 bases. V lost 5 bases and J 5 bases, leaving 21 bases between the germline ends. The CDR3 spans 16 residues. Germline loops: CDR1 SGHTA, CDR2 FQGTGA. The CDR3 nucleotides are TGTGCCAGCAGCCCTGCCCAGGGGGGCCCCCAGGAGACCCAGTACTTC. Its protein is CASSPAQGGPQETQYF.

This clonotype was seen at least ten times. The chain combines TRBV20-1 with TRBJ1-5, with TRBD1 as a possible D gene (5 bases). Deletions cut 0 bases from V and 0 bases from J, with 24 bases between. The CDR3 is made up of 20 amino acids. Germline lookup yields CDR1 DFQATT and CDR2 SNEGSKA (reference sequence). The CDR3 DNA reads TGCAGTGCTAGAGAGGAGGCCGGGCAGGCGGGGCTCTATAGCAATCAGCCCCAGCATTTT. Residues: CSAREEAGQAGLYSNQPQHF.